These 14 T cell receptor beta chains share one sample of origin, sequenced in a study of T cells in Graves' hyperthyroidism and ophthalmopathy. The source material, RNA transcripts, was used to amplify TCR beta CDR3 regions. The HTBI primer set drove a first-round RT-PCR of the TCR CDR3. A single record per CDR3 protein comes from TCRdb applying MiXCR to the multiplex PCR reads. The sample includes just under 750,000 distinct CDR3 sequences, roughly a third of them seen just once. Sequencing input: blood. All receptors come from a woman between 40 and 55 years old with Graves' hyperthyroidism.

This clonotype was seen at least ten times. The genes are TRBV7-2 and TRBJ1-2, with D possibly TRBD1 on 5 matching bases. Per germline, CDR1 SGHTA and CDR2 FQGNSA. Trimming stripped 3 bases from V and 14 bases from J, with 19 bases between. The CDR3 has 13 amino acids. CDR3 amino acids: CASSFLGWGEETF. Here the CDR3 DNA reads TGTGCCAGCAGCTTCCTCGGGTGGGGGGAGGAAACCTTC.

As to this clonotype: A much larger clone differs from this one at a single base, so this may be a read error. The J gene is TRBJ1-5, the V gene TRBV25-1, with a possible D match to TRBD1 (6 bases). Between the trimmed V and J ends, which lost 5 bases and 6 bases, there was a span of 20 bases. Looked up from germline, CDR1 is MGHDK and CDR2 is SYGVNS. The CDR3 sequence is 16 residues long. The CDR3 DNA reads TGTGCCAGCAGTCATTGGCGGGGGCGAGGCAGTCAGCCCCAGCATTTT. It encodes CASSHWRGRGSQPQHF.

A remark on this clonotype: This may stem from a read error, because a much larger clone lies one nucleotide away. This sequence joins TRBV11-2 and TRBJ2-5; D tentatively fits TRBD1 or TRBD2 (5 bases each). Germline-derived CDR1 and CDR2 are SGHAT and FQNNGV. The CDR3 is 15 amino acids. V was shortened by 5 bases and J by 5 bases, with 18 bases between the two germline ends. Here the CDR3 reads CASSTRTRGGETQYF. DNA of the CDR3: TGTGCCAGCAGCACCCGGACACGGGGTGGGGAGACCCAGTACTTC.

This sequence joins TRBV6-2 or TRBV6-3 and TRBJ2-7; TRBD1 aligns across 7 bases. The CDR3 runs to 14 residues. The trim removed 3 bases at V and 7 bases at J, leaving 9 bases unmatched. The germline V gene encodes CDR1 MNHEY and CDR2 SVGEGT. CDR3 nucleotides: TGTGCCAGCAGTTATTTCGAGGGGGCGTCGGAGCAGTACTTC. This gives the protein CASSYFEGASEQYF.

The rearrangement uses TRBV3-1 and TRBJ1-6, with D maybe TRBD1 (5 bases). Germline V gene lookup returns CDR1 LGHDT and CDR2 YNNKEL (reference sequence). V gave up 1 base and J gave up 3 bases, with 10 bases separating them. CDR3 length: 16 amino acids. For the CDR3, the DNA is TGTGCCAGCAGCCAAGTGAACAGGAACTATAATTCACCCCTCCACTTT. Translating it yields CASSQVNRNYNSPLHF.

This clonotype showed up just a few times. The gene calls are TRBV27 and TRBJ1-5; unclear D gene. The CDR3 runs 14 residues. Germline V gene sequence: CDR1 MNHEY, CDR2 SMNVEV (reference sequence). V gave up 2 bases and J gave up 5 bases, with 10 bases separating them. In DNA, the CDR3 is TGTGCCAGCAGTTTAAAGTTTGGTTATCAGCCCCAGCATTTT. This gives the protein CASSLKFGYQPQHF.

A remark on this clonotype: A much larger clone differs from this one at a single base, so this may be a read error. The CDR3 does not end in the conserved phenylalanine or tryptophan, so this is likely a read error. The chain has TRBV7-6 and TRBJ2-7; D not certain. The V gene's germline CDR1 is SGHVS and CDR2 FNYEAQ. V dropped 4 bases and J dropped 3 bases, with 13 bases sitting between them. This CDR3 is built from 14 residues. The CDR3 loop is CASSSTPTSYEQYL. CDR3 bases: TGTGCCAGCAGCTCCACTCCAACAAGCTACGAGCAGTACCTC.

This chain links TRBV20-1 with TRBJ2-3, with 10 bases identical to TRBD1. In germline, CDR1 is DFQATT, CDR2 SNEGSKA (reference sequence). The CDR3 contains 15 residues. The V gene end was trimmed by 5 bases and the J gene end by 0 bases; junction bases not matched to a gene: 5. The CDR3 here is CSAWTGGSSTDTQYF. CDR3 in DNA: TGCAGTGCTTGGACAGGGGGTTCGAGCACAGATACGCAGTATTTT.

As regards this clonotype: A much larger clonotype is one base distant, so this may be a read error. The chain uses TRBV3-1 and TRBJ1-6, with 9 bases aligning to TRBD1. Germline loops: CDR1 LGHDT, CDR2 YNNKEL (reference sequence). Trimming took 10 bases from V and 10 from J; bases not matched to a gene: 11. The CDR3 has 14 amino acids. This CDR3 reads CANRTGTGRSPLHF. Written as DNA, the CDR3 is TGTGCCAACAGGACCGGGACAGGGAGGTCACCCCTCCACTTT.

Many counts were recorded for this clonotype. This sequence joins TRBV7-8 and TRBJ2-7, with 7 bases aligning to TRBD1. J was trimmed by 2 bases and V by 5 bases; bases with no gene match: 12. The CDR3 consists of 16 residues. The V gene's germline CDR1 is SGHVS and CDR2 FQNEAQ. CDR3 DNA sequence: TGTGCCAGCAGCCTTGTTGCCGGGACAGCGGCCTACGAGCAGTACTTC. Protein product: CASSLVAGTAAYEQYF.

The chain couples TRBV2 to TRBJ2-5; D is unresolved. Germline loops: CDR1 SNHLY, CDR2 FYNNEI. V lost 7 bases to trimming and J lost 6 bases, with 15 bases between them. CDR3 length equals 13 residues. The CDR3 protein is CASTSWNEQTQYF. Here the CDR3 DNA reads TGTGCCAGCACCAGCTGGAATGAGCAGACCCAGTACTTC.

This sequence joins TRBV24-1 and TRBJ1-2; 7 positions agree with TRBD1. Germline CDR1 is KGHDR and CDR2 is SFDVKD. The CDR3 sequence is 14 residues long. J gave up 6 bases and V 5 bases, and 8 bases lay outside the gene matches. The CDR3 spells CATSVHGQVDGYTF. As DNA, the CDR3 is TGTGCCACCAGTGTCCACGGACAGGTCGATGGCTACACCTTC.

This clonotype was observed many times. The V and J genes are TRBV5-4 and TRBJ1-4; TRBD1 is a possible D gene (6 bases). The CDR3 is 14 residues long. CDR1 and CDR2 (germline): SGHNT, YYREEE (reference sequence). V was shortened by 0 bases and J by 8 bases, with 11 bases between the two germline ends. CDR3 protein: CASSLEAGDEKLFF. The CDR3 DNA reads TGTGCCAGCAGCTTGGAGGCAGGGGACGAAAAACTGTTTTTT.

This sequence joins TRBV7-3 and TRBJ1-2, with unresolved D. V was clipped by 6 bases and J by 12 bases, with 20 bases between them. This CDR3 contains 13 residues. CDR1 SGHTA and CDR2 FQGTGA come from the germline V gene. The CDR3 DNA reads as TGTGCCAGCAGTGCTCGGCGGATCTCTGGAAACACCTTC. Amino acid sequence: CASSARRISGNTF.